The source of this T cell receptor beta chain is a study of blood T cell repertoires in COVID-19 (dated by TCRdb to between 2020 and 2021). Turning to the overall study: The collaborator samples originated in the United States, Italy and Spain and spanned the acute and convalescent phases of COVID-19. The prospective study material was composed of cDNA or gDNA derived from T cells, B-cell-depleted T cells, or PBMCs. A de-identified subject ID, COVID-19 status, age in years and sex were almost always included in the sample metadata. Deeply sampled blood TCRbeta repertoires from subjects exposed to, actively infected with, or recovered from COVID-19 were included in the dataset. Where available, HLA class I and class II types were obtained from metadata supplied by the sample provider rather than from assay-based typing. The repertoires were released in a freely available public database meant as a resource for research on the immune response to SARS-CoV-2. Samples were obtained from the ongoing ImmuneRACE study (first 160 participants) and from 950 to 1,500 subjects provided by 6 global collaborators.

The immunoSEQ Assay, a bias-controlled multiplex PCR, was used to amplify TCRbeta CDR3 regions from genomic DNA. The original pipeline was this. The number of nucleated cells in each sample was estimated by amplification of reference gene primers within the assay. To quantify the absolute abundance of each unique TCRbeta CDR3 rearrangement, sequence reads were collapsed and filtered. Productive Simpson clonality was computed per sample as the square root of Simpson's diversity index over productive rearrangements. Entries here come from immuneACCESS through TCRdb and include only in-frame sequences with V and J called. Some clones fail to appear in such tables; in the studies checked, an unresolved V gene covers under half of the shortfall, and the cause of the remainder is unknown. Clone size and the V and J calls come from that table; the DNA yielded D and trimming. This sample has 230,000 or so clones in its table, and about 90% of those were observed once. The ten top clones hold 1.5% to 2% of the sample.

What the research found in general, with its limitations: The amount of clinical and demographic metadata varied by source and participant and was provided uncurated.

Whole blood was collected in K2EDTA tubes by collaborating institutions according to the institutions' own protocols. For TCRbeta analysis, collaborator samples were shipped as frozen whole blood, as isolated PBMCs, or as DNA extracted from either sample type. The CDR3 sequence holds 16 residues, the cysteine and phenylalanine included. The read is trimmed to its CDR3 DNA, 48 bases read in frame from base 1. CDR1 and CDR2, looked up from the germline V gene, are SGHRS and YFSETQ. From V the trimming removes 4 bases and from J it removes 5 bases, while the gene matches leave 8 bases of the junction unaccounted for. On this clone: Its antigen remains unidentified. No much larger clonotype is one base removed from it; base qualities were not supplied.

This TCR was recovered from a man aged 40-55 years with active or convalescent COVID-19. The chain is assembled from TRBV5-1 and TRBJ2-2, and 10 junctional nucleotides match TRBD1. The sequenced material came from peripheral blood. For the CDR3, the sequence is CASSVDRGASTGELFF. The DNA is TGCGCCAGCAGCGTGGACAGGGGGGCGAGTACCGGGGAGCTGTTTTTT.